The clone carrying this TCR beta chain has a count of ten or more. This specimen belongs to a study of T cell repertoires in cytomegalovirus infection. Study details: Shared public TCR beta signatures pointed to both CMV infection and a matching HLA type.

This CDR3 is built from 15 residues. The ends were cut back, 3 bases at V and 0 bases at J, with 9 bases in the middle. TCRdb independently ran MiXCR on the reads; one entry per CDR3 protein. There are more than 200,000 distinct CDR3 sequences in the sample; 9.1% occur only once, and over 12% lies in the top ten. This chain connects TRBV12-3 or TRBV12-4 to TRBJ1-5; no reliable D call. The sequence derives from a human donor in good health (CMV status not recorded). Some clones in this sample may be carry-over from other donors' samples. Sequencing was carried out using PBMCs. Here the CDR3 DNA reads TGTGCCAGCAGTTTGGGCAGCCTTAGCAATCAGCCCCAGCATTTT. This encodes CASSLGSLSNQPQHF.